Listed below are T cell receptor beta chains from one sample, sequenced in a study of OX40 agonist ivuxolimab in advanced cancers. Repertoires were generated with immunoSEQ multiplex PCR, while TCRdb's copy carries only in-frame clones and drops some. The table has about 70,000 clones, roughly 85% seen once. The sample consisted of CD4+ or CD8+ T cells sorted from blood, taken in a trial of the OX40 agonist ivuxolimab. Receptors originate from an adult with an advanced solid tumor such as melanoma, head and neck, liver or kidney cancer. Each CDR3 is given with its conserved first and last residue. The order of the fields is CDR3 DNA, CDR3 protein, clone size, J gene, V gene, D gene. D genes are given only for firm matches. For some rows the clone size is stated as once, few or many, or as a class when expanded; others skip it.

TGTGCTAGTGGTTCCCCAGGACAGGGGACGTTATACGAGCAGTACTTC,CASGSPGQGTLYEQYF,.,TRBJ2-7,TRBV12-5,TRBD1
TGTGCCAGCAGCAGGGGGGCGGACAGCAAATCCTACGAGCAGTACTTC,CASSRGADSKSYEQYF,once,TRBJ2-7,TRBV5-4,.
TGTGCCAGCAGCGTAGAAGGGAGGAGAACAGATACGCAGTATTTT,CASSVEGRRTDTQYF,.,TRBJ2-3,TRBV9,.
TGTGCCAGCAGCTTAGACCGGGAACAGCAGTTCTTC,CASSLDREQQFF,.,TRBJ2-1,TRBV11-1,.
TGCGCCAGCAGCCAACTCCGGTCCGGGTATTCGAACACCGGGGAGCTGTTTTTT,CASSQLRSGYSNTGELFF,.,TRBJ2-2,TRBV4-1,.
TGTGCCAGCAGCCTGAAGCCGTCAGGAAATTCACCCCTCCACTTT,CASSLKPSGNSPLHF,.,TRBJ1-6,TRBV7-3,.
TGTGCCAGCAGCTATTCCCAGGGCGGTTCTAACTATGGCTACACCTTC,CASSYSQGGSNYGYTF,.,TRBJ1-2,TRBV28,.
TGTGCCAGCAGTTTTAATGGCAGGGCATCCTATAATTCACCCCTCCACTTT,CASSFNGRASYNSPLHF,many,TRBJ1-6,TRBV27,.
TGTGCCAGCAGCTTGTTGGGACAGGGCAACTACGAGCAGTACTTC,CASSLLGQGNYEQYF,.,TRBJ2-7,TRBV5-6,TRBD1
TGTGCCAGCACCCAAGAACGGACAGTCGGAAACACCATATATTTT,CASTQERTVGNTIYF,.,TRBJ1-3,TRBV2,.
TGCGCCAGCAGCTTGGCAGGGGACGTCGGCAAAAACATTCAGTACTTC,CASSLAGDVGKNIQYF,.,TRBJ2-4,TRBV5-1,.
TGTGCCAGTAGTACAGGACGGCCGAGGGAAAAACTGTTTTTT,CASSTGRPREKLFF,once,TRBJ1-4,TRBV19,.
TGTGCCACCCGAAGGAACACTGAAGCTTTCTTT,CATRRNTEAFF,.,TRBJ1-1,TRBV27,.
TGTGCCAGCAGCTTACTGACAGGGAACACTGAAGCTTTCTTT,CASSLLTGNTEAFF,.,TRBJ1-1,TRBV7-9,.
TGTGCCAGCAGCTCGCCCCGGGACACGGGGTCTGGGGCCAACGTCCTGACTTTC,CASSSPRDTGSGANVLTF,.,TRBJ2-6,TRBV5-4,.
TGTGCCAGTAGTATATACAGGGGAAATCAGCCCCAGCATTTT,CASSIYRGNQPQHF,.,TRBJ1-5,TRBV19,TRBD1
TGTGCCAGCAGGGAGGGGCCCTACGAGCAGTACTTC,CASREGPYEQYF,few,TRBJ2-7,TRBV11-1,.
TGTGCTAGTGGTCCCTGGCCCCTACTAGCGGGGGGCTCCTACGAGCAGTACTTC,CASGPWPLLAGGSYEQYF,.,TRBJ2-7,TRBV12-5,TRBD2
TGTGCCAGCAGTGAAGTTGGAATAGATCAGCCCCAGCATTTT,CASSEVGIDQPQHF,.,TRBJ1-5,TRBV6-1,.
TGTGCCAGAAGCTTTATCCGGAATAGCACAGATACGCAGTATTTT,CARSFIRNSTDTQYF,.,TRBJ2-3,TRBV5-3,.
TGTGCCAGCACGCGCCGGCTGGGGGCGGAGACCCAGTACTTC,CASTRRLGAETQYF,.,TRBJ2-5,TRBV27,.
TGTGCCAGCAGCGCTATGTCGACAGGGGAAAAACTGTTTTTT,CASSAMSTGEKLFF,few,TRBJ1-4,TRBV2,TRBD1
TGTGCCAGCAGCTTCAGCCTGATCGGAAACATTCAGTACTTC,CASSFSLIGNIQYF,.,TRBJ2-4,TRBV7-2,.
TGTGCCATCAGTGAGACGGGGACCGCCGAGGGCTACACCTTC,CAISETGTAEGYTF,.,TRBJ1-2,TRBV10-3,.
TGCGCCAGCAGCCCTCTGGGTCAAGGACAGCCCCAGCATTTT,CASSPLGQGQPQHF,few,TRBJ1-5,TRBV5-1,.
TGTGCCAGCAACCGAGGGGACACTGAAGCTTTCTTT,CASNRGDTEAFF,once,TRBJ1-1,TRBV9,.
TGTGCCAGCAGGGGGACAGTCGCCACAGATACGCAGTATTTT,CASRGTVATDTQYF,.,TRBJ2-3,TRBV2,TRBD1
TGTGCCAGTAGTCCCTCCTGGGGGAGCGGGGAGCTGTTTTTT,CASSPSWGSGELFF,.,TRBJ2-2,TRBV19,.
TGTGCCAGCAATGAAGAGACCCAGTACTTC,CASNEETQYF,.,TRBJ2-5,TRBV2,.
TGTGCCAGCAGCCAAGATCTTTCTGGCGATTCCGGGGGGGAGCAGTTCTTC,CASSQDLSGDSGGEQFF,once,TRBJ2-1,TRBV4-2,TRBD2
TGCAGCGTCGGGGGCCGGGAAGAGACCCAGTACTTC,CSVGGREETQYF,.,TRBJ2-5,TRBV29-1,.
TGTGCCAGCAGTCAACAGGGGACCTCAAGCCCGTCTCAGCCCCAGCATTTT,CASSQQGTSSPSQPQHF,.,TRBJ1-5,TRBV2,TRBD1
TGTGCCTGGAGTGAGGGACAGGCCCGTCGATATGGCTACACCTTC,CAWSEGQARRYGYTF,.,TRBJ1-2,TRBV30,TRBD1
TGTGCCAGCGGAGTACAGCCTTATAATTCACCCCTCCACTTT,CASGVQPYNSPLHF,.,TRBJ1-6,TRBV6-5,.
TGTGCCAGCAGCTTGGGGGGCCGCTATGGCTACACCTTC,CASSLGGRYGYTF,.,TRBJ1-2,TRBV5-5,.
TGTGCCAGCAGCTCGAGGGTACAACCGGGACAGGCTATTTCCTACGAGCAGTACTTC,CASSSRVQPGQAISYEQYF,.,TRBJ2-7,TRBV7-2,TRBD1
TGTGCCAGCAGCCCCCGTCCTAGCGGGGGGGCTAAAGAGACCCAGTACTTC,CASSPRPSGGAKETQYF,.,TRBJ2-5,TRBV5-4,TRBD2
TGTGCCAGCAGCTTAGAGGACAGGCTGGGGCCCCAGCATTTT,CASSLEDRLGPQHF,.,TRBJ1-5,TRBV7-8,TRBD1
TGTGCCAGCAGCTTGCAGGGGGCGCGGAGCACAGATACGCAGTATTTT,CASSLQGARSTDTQYF,.,TRBJ2-3,TRBV5-4,TRBD1
TGTGCCAGCAGCATATGGGACAGCAACTATGGCTACACCTTC,CASSIWDSNYGYTF,few,TRBJ1-2,TRBV9,TRBD1
TGTGCCAGCAGCAGACAGGTTAATTCACCCCTCCACTTT,CASSRQVNSPLHF,.,TRBJ1-6,TRBV6-6,.
TGTGCCAGCAGCCGACAGGGTCCCTCCTATAATTCACCCCTCCACTTT,CASSRQGPSYNSPLHF,.,TRBJ1-6,TRBV14,TRBD1
TGCGCCAGCACCCCCCGGACAGGGGAGAGTGAAAAACTGTTTTTT,CASTPRTGESEKLFF,.,TRBJ1-4,TRBV5-1,TRBD1
TGTGCCAGCAGCTTAGGACAGGGCACCGGGGAGCTGTTTTTT,CASSLGQGTGELFF,.,TRBJ2-2,TRBV7-3,TRBD1
TGCGCCAGCAGCCAAAACCTGGGGGGACAGGGCACCTACGAGCAGTACTTC,CASSQNLGGQGTYEQYF,.,TRBJ2-7,TRBV4-1,TRBD1
TGTGCCAGCAGCCCCCCGTACGGGAACACTGAAGCTTTCTTT,CASSPPYGNTEAFF,.,TRBJ1-1,TRBV11-2,.
TGTGCCAGCAGCGTAGTTACAGGGCGGAACACTGAAGCTTTCTTT,CASSVVTGRNTEAFF,.,TRBJ1-1,TRBV9,.
TGCGCCAGCAGCTTGAGCCCGACGGCCCACAATGAGCAGTTCTTC,CASSLSPTAHNEQFF,.,TRBJ2-1,TRBV5-1,.
TGTGCCAGCAGCCTGACAGCGAACACTGAAGCTTTCTTT,CASSLTANTEAFF,.,TRBJ1-1,TRBV7-9,.
TGTGCCATGAGCATATGGAGCAACCGTGAAGCTTTCTTT,CAMSIWSNREAFF,.,TRBJ1-1,TRBV7-9,.
TGTGCCAGCAGTCCCGGGACTAGCGGGTCACAAGAGACCCAGTACTTC,CASSPGTSGSQETQYF,once,TRBJ2-5,TRBV2,TRBD2
TGTGCCAGTAGTATAGTAAGGAGTGATCCCCAGCATTTT,CASSIVRSDPQHF,.,TRBJ1-5,TRBV19,.
TGTGCCAGCAGCTTAAGCGCCGCAGGGGCGTTCCAAGAGACCCAGTACTTC,CASSLSAAGAFQETQYF,once,TRBJ2-5,TRBV7-6,.
TGTGCCAGCAGCTCTGGTCGGGACTCTGGGGCCAACGTCCTGACTTTC,CASSSGRDSGANVLTF,.,TRBJ2-6,TRBV5-8,.